This T cell receptor beta chain was recorded in a study of Ad26.COV2.S vaccination and SARS-CoV-2 variants. V shed 5 bases and J 8 bases; nucleotides not matched to a gene: 8. The germline CDR1 and CDR2 sequences are SGHTA and FQGTGA. CDR3 length: 14 amino acids. Treatment defined: some 20 received Ad26.COV2.S at low or high dose, single or two shots; about 5 received placebo; per-sample allocation not given. After the first vaccine or placebo injection, samples were drawn on day 63. Only in-frame clones appear in the TCRdb table, and some are missing; sequencing was by immunoSEQ multiplex PCR. The repertoire holds 300,000 to 400,000 clones, about 89% seen once, with under 6% in the top ten.

The TCR was taken from a person aged 18-60 years who received the Ad26.COV2.S COVID-19 vaccine or a placebo. The sequencing here drew on peripheral blood, taken in a trial of Ad26.COV2.S vaccine versus placebo. V gene TRBV7-3 combines with J gene TRBJ2-1; 8 nucleotides line up with TRBD2. CDR3 protein: CASSPGLGIHEQFF. The CDR3 region has the DNA TGTGCCAGCAGCCCGGGACTAGGGATCCATGAGCAGTTCTTC.